The clone carrying this TCR beta chain has at least ten counts. This sample is drawn from a study of response to subunit inactivated influenza vaccine. TCRdb processed the RT-PCR reads anew with MiXCR; each CDR3 protein has one entry. The sample has just under 550,000 distinct CDR3 sequences; roughly 25% are singletons. The J segment lost 4 bases and the V segment lost 0 bases, leaving 6 bases of the junction unmatched. CDR3 length: 15 residues. Germline CDR1 and CDR2: LNHNV and YYDKDF (reference sequence). The same data also contributed to another study, on T cells expressing NK-cell markers. That paper notes: TCR beta cDNA was generated via 5'RACE template switching incorporating UMIs. The sequencing cohort of eight donors included seven HCMV-seropositive individuals and one seronegative individual.

The source of this sequence is a man aged 50 to 60 who received an inactivated influenza vaccine. The sample consisted of CD4+ T cells sorted from PBMCs, taken 11 to 12 days after vaccination. The chain uses TRBV15 and TRBJ2-7; 7 positions agree with TRBD2. Here the CDR3 DNA reads TGTGCCACCAGCAGAGAATGGGGGGGAGTATACGAGCAGTACTTC. Translation: CATSREWGGVYEQYF.